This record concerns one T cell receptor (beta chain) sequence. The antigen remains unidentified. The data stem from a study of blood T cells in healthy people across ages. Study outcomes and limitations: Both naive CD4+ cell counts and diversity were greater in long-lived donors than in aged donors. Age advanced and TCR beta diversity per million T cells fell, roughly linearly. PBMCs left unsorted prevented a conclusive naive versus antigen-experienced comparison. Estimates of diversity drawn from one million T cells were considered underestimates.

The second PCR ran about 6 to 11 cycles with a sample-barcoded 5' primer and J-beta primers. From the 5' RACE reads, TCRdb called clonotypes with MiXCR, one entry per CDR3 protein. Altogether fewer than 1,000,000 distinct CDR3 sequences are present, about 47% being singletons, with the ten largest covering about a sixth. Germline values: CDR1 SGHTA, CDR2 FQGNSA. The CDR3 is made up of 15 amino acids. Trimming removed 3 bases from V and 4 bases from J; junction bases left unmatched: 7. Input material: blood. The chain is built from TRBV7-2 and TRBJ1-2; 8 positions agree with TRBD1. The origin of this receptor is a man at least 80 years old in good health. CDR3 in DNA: TGTGCCAGCAGCTTGACGGCAGGGGGCACCTATGGCTACACCTTC. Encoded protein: CASSLTAGGTYGYTF. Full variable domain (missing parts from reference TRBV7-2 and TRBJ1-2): GAGVSQSPSNKVTEKGKDVELRCDPISGHTALYWYRQSLGQGLEFLIYFQGNSAPDKSGLPSDRFSAERTGGSVSTLTIQRTQQEDSAVYLCASSLTAGGTYGYTFGSGTRLTVV.